In its sample, the clone carrying this TCR beta chain was seen a few times. Its target is not known. TCRdb reanalysed the RACE reads using MiXCR and keeps one entry per CDR3 protein. The data contain 110,000 or so distinct CDR3 sequences, less than 40% of them seen just once; the ten biggest clones take up approximately 3%. These data belong to a study of human T cells and chemical hapten exposure. Overall study: The scalp of each patient received a weekly diphenylcyclopropenone dose for the full approximately 25-week study. Study-wide results and limits: Expanded TCRs showed more large CDR3 clusters than pre-sensitization or healthy control sets.

Specified time point: patch test 3, about 24 weeks after DPC sensitization. Treatment given: therapeutic diphenylcyclopropenone sensitization with weekly scalp DPC. J was trimmed by 6 bases and V by 1 base; bases with no gene match: 5. Germline values: CDR1 MDHEN, CDR2 SYDVKM. The CDR3 is made up of 15 amino acids. The sequencing used whole blood, collected in connection with sensitization to the hapten diphenylcyclopropenone (DPC). The gene calls are TRBV28 and TRBJ1-5; 8 nucleotides line up with TRBD1. The sequence was obtained from a man aged 35 to 55 with alopecia areata. Some clones in this sample may be carry-over from other donors' samples. This CDR3 is CASSLSRTGLQPQHF. In nucleotides, the CDR3 is TGTGCCAGCAGTTTATCTAGGACAGGGCTTCAGCCCCAGCATTTT. Filled out from reference TRBV28 and TRBJ1-5, the complete variable domain reads DVKVTQSSRYLVKRTGEKVFLECVQDMDHENMFWYRQDPGLGLRLIYFSYDVKMKEKGDIPEGYSVSREKKERFSLILESASTNQTSMYLCASSLSRTGLQPQHFGDGTRLSIL.